This entry features one T cell receptor beta chain sequence. This clone was found once. No antigen is known for it. No qualities accompany the bases; no much larger clone lies one base away. This sample was included in a study of radiotherapy plus CTLA-4 blockade in lung cancer (dated 2018 in TCRdb). With regard to the full study: Objective responses were observed in roughly a sixth of enrolled patients, and disease control was achieved in 31%. Study-wide findings and limitations: The strongest predictors of response were reported to be early dynamic shifts in blood T cell clones along with a rise in serum interferon-beta following radiation. After treatment with radiotherapy and ipilimumab, TCR clones that came from tumors expanded in the peripheral blood.

Library preparation employed the immunoSEQ multiplex PCR assay. This is the immuneACCESS table as TCRdb keeps it, with only in-frame sequences that have V and J called. A part of the clones is gone; compared with another copy, unresolved V genes explain less than half, and the rest is unexplained. Within this sample are fewer than 65,000 clones, with just under 85% of them counted one time only. 5% to 6.5% of the sample comes from the top ten. The study evaluated CTLA-4 blockade (ipilimumab) given together with focal radiation therapy in patients who had chemo-refractory metastatic non-small-cell lung cancer. Looking up the germline V gene yields CDR1 LGHNA and CDR2 YNFKEQ. From the cysteine through the phenylalanine, the CDR3 covers 14 amino acids. The only DNA kept is the CDR3, 42 bases in frame from the first base. V loses 0 bases of germline sequence and J loses 1 base, and the interval between the two ends is 3 bases.

The sequencing here drew on peripheral blood, taken from a patient treated with radiotherapy plus ipilimumab. Here the chain combines TRBV4-2 and TRBJ2-2; confidence is insufficient to name the D gene. The sequence was obtained from a human donor with non-small cell lung cancer whose response to radiotherapy plus ipilimumab could not be evaluated. The nucleotide sequence reads as follows: TGTGCCAGCAGCCAAGAACAGAACACCGGGGAGCTGTTTTTT. The resulting protein is CASSQEQNTGELFF.